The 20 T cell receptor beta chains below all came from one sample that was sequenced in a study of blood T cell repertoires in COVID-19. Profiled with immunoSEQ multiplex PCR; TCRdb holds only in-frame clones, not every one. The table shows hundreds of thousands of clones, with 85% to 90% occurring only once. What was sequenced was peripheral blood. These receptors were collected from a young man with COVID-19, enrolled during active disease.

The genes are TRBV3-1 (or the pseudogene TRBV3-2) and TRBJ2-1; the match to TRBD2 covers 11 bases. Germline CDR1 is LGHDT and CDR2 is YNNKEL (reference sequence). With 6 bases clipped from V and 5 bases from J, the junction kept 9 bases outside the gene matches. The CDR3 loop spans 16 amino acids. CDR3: CASRLTGTSGHNEQFF. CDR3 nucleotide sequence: TGTGCCAGCAGACTAACCGGGACTAGCGGCCACAATGAGCAGTTCTTC.

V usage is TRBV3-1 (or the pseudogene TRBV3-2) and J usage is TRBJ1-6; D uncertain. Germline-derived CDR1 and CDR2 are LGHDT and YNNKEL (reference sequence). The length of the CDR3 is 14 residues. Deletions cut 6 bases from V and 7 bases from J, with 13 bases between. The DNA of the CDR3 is TGTGCCAGCAGTCCTTTTTCGGGGAATTCACCCCTCCACTTT. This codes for CASSPFSGNSPLHF.

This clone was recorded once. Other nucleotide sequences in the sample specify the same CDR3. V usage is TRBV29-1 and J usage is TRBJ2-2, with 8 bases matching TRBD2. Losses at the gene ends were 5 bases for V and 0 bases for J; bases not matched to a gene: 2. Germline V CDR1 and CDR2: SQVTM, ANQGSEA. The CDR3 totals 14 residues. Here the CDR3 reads CSVLGLANTGELFF. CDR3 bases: TGCAGCGTTTTGGGACTAGCGAACACCGGGGAGCTGTTTTTT.

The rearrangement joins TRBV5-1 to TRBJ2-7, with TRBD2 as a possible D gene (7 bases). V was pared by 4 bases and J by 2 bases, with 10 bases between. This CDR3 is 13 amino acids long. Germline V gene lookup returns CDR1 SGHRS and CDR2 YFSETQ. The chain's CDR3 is CASSSGDTYEQYF. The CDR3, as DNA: TGCGCCAGCAGCAGCGGGGACACCTACGAGCAGTACTTC.

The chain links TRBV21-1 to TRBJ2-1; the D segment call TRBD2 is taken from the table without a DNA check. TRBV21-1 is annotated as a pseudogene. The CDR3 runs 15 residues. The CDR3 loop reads CATRGRERSYNEQFF. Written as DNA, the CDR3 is TGTGCCACCAGAGGACGGGAGAGGTCCTACAATGAGCAGTTCTTC.

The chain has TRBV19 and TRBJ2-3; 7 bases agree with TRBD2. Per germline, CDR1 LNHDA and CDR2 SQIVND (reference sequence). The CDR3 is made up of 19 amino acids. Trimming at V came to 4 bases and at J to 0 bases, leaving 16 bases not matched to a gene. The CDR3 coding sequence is TGTGCCAGTAGTAGAGAGACAGTCCCTAGCGGTTCTAGCACAGATACGCAGTATTTT. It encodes CASSRETVPSGSSTDTQYF.

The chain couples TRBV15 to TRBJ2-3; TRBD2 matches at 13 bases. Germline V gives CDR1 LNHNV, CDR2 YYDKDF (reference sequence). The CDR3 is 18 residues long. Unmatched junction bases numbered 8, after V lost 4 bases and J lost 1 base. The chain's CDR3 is CATSKEGGLAGGTDTQYF. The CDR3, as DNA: TGTGCCACCAGCAAGGAGGGCGGACTAGCGGGGGGCACAGATACGCAGTATTTT.

The CDR3 nucleotides read TGTGCCAGCAGAGGACAGTACCAAGAGACCCAGTACTTC. This encodes CASRGQYQETQYF. J is TRBJ2-5 and V is TRBV27, with D perhaps TRBD1 (6 bases). Trimming left V 6 bases short and J 0 bases short, with 8 bases between. CDR3 size: 13 residues. CDR1 is MNHEY and CDR2 is SMNVEV in the germline V gene (reference sequence).

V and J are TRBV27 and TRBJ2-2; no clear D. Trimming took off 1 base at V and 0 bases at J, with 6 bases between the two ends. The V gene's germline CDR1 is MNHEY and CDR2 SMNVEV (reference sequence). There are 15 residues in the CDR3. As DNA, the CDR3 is TGTGCCAGCAGTTTATACTCGCCGAACACCGGGGAGCTGTTTTTT. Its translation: CASSLYSPNTGELFF.

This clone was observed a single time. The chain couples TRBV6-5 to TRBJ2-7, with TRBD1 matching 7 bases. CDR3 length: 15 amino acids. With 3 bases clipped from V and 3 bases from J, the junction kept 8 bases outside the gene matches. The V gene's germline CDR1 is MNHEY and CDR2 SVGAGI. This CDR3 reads CASSYRGTEDYEQYF. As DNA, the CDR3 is TGTGCCAGCAGTTATAGGGGGACAGAAGACTACGAGCAGTACTTC.

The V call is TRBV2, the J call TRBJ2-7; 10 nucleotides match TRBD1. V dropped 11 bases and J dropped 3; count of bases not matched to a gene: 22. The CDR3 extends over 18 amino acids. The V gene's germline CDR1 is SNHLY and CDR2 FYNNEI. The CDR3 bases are TGTGCCTCCTTCAAGGGACAGGGGAGGAACCGGGGGGGCTACGAGCAGTACTTC. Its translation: CASFKGQGRNRGGYEQYF.

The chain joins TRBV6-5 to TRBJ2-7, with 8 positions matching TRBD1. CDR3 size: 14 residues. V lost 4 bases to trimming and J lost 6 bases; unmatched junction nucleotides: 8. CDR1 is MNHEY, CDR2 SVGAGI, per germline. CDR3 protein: CASSSLGQGGEQYF. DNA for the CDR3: TGTGCCAGCAGTTCCTTAGGACAGGGCGGCGAGCAGTACTTC.

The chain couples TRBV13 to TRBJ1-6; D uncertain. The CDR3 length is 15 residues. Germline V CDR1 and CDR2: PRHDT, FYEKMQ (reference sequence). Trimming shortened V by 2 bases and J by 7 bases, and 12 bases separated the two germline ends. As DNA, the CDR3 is TGTGCCAGCAGCTTACGAGGGCGTAGGAATTCACCCCTCCACTTT. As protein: CASSLRGRRNSPLHF.

DNA of the CDR3: TGCGCCAGCAGCCCCGCCCTAGCGGGAGGAGCGGAGACCCAGTACTTC. Its protein is CASSPALAGGAETQYF. The chain links TRBV5-1 to TRBJ2-5; 11 nucleotides line up with TRBD2. The CDR3 is 16 residues long. The V and J ends lost 4 bases and 5 bases, in that order; junction bases with no gene match: 10. CDR1 is SGHRS, CDR2 YFSETQ, per germline.

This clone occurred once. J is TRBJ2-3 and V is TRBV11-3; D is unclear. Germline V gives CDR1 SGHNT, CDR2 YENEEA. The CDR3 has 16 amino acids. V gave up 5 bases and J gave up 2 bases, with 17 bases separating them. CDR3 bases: TGTGCCAGCAGCAGAGGAGCGAGAAGAGACACAGATACGCAGTATTTT. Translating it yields CASSRGARRDTDTQYF.

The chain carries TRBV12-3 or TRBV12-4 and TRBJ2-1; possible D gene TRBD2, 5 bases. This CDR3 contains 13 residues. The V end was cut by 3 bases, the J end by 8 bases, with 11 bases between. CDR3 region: CASSLATRYEQFF. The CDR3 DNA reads TGTGCCAGCAGTTTGGCTACTAGATATGAGCAGTTCTTC.

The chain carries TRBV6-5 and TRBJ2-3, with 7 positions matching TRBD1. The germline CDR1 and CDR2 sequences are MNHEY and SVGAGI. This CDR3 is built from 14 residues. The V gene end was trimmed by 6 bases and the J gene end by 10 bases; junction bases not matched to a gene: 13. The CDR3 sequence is CASSLDPTGSPQYF. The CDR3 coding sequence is TGTGCCAGCAGCCTCGATCCGACAGGGTCTCCGCAGTATTTT.

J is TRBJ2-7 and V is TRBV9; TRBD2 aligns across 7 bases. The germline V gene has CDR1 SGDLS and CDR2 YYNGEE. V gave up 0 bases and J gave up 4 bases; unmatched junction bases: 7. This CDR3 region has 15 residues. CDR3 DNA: TGTGCCAGCAGCGTAGCAGGTGGGGAGGGATACGAGCAGTACTTC. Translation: CASSVAGGEGYEQYF.

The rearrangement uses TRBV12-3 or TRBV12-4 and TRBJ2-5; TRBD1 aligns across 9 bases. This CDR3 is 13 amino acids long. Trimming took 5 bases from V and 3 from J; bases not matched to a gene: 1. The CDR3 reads CASSGQGKETQYF. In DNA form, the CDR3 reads TGTGCCAGCAGTGGACAGGGGAAAGAGACCCAGTACTTC.

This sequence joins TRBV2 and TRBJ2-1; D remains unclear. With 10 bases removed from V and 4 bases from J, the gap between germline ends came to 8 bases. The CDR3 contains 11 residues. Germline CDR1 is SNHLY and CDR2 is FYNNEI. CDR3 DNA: TGTGCCACCTGTTTATACAATGAGCAGTTCTTC. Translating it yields CATCLYNEQFF.